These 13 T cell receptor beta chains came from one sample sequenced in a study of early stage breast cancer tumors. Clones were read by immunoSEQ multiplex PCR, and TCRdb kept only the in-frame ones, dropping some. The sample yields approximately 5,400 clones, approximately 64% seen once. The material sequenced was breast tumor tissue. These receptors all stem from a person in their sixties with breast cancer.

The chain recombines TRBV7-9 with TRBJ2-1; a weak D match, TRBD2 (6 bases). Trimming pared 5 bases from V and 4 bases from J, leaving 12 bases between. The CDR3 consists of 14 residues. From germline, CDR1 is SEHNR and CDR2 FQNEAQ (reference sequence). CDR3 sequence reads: CASSPGLTYNEQFF. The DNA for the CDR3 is TGTGCCAGCAGCCCGGGACTTACATACAATGAGCAGTTCTTC. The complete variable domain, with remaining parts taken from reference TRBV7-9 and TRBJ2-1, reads DTGVSQNPRHKITKRGQNVTFRCDPISEHNRLYWYRQTLGQGPEFLTYFQNEAQLEKSRLLSDRFSAERPKGSFSTLEIQRTEQGDSAMYLCASSPGLTYNEQFFGPGTRLTVL.

The CDR3 DNA reads TGTGCCAGCAGACCGGGACGGAGAGATTGGAGTGAAGCTTTCTTT. This translates into CASRPGRRDWSEAFF. The chain couples TRBV6-5 to TRBJ1-1, with D perhaps TRBD1 (5 bases). V was trimmed by 6 bases and J by 7 bases, leaving 21 bases between them. Per germline, CDR1 MNHEY and CDR2 SVGAGI. The CDR3 contains 15 residues.

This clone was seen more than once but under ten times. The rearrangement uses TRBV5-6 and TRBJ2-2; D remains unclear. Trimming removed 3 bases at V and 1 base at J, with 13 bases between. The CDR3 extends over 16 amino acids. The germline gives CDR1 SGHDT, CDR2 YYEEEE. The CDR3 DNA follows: TGTGCCAGCAGCTCGCCTACGGGTCTGAACACCGGGGAGCTGTTTTTT. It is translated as CASSSPTGLNTGELFF.

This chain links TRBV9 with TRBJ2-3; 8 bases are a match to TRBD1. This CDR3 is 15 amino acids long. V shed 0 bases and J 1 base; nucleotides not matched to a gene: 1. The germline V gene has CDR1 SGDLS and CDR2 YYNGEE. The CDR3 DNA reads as TGTGCCAGCAGCGTAGAACAGGGGGGCACAGATACGCAGTATTTT. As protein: CASSVEQGGTDTQYF.

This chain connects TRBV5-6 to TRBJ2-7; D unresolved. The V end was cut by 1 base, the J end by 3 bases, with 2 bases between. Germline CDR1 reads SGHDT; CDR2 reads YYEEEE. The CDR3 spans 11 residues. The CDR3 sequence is CASSLRYEQYF. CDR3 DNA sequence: TGTGCCAGCAGCTTGCGCTACGAGCAGTACTTC.

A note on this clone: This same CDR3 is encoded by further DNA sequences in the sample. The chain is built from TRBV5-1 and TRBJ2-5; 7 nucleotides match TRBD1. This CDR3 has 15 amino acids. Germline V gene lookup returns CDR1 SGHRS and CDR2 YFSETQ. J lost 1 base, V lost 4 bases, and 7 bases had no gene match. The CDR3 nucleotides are TGCGCCAGCAGCCCCGACAGGGTAGGCCAAGAGACCCAGTACTTC. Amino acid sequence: CASSPDRVGQETQYF.

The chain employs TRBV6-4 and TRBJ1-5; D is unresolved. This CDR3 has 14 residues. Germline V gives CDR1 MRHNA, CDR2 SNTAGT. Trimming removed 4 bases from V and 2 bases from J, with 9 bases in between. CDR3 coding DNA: TGTGCCAGCAGTGCGAGTCCAGGCAATCAGCCCCAGCATTTT. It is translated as CASSASPGNQPQHF.

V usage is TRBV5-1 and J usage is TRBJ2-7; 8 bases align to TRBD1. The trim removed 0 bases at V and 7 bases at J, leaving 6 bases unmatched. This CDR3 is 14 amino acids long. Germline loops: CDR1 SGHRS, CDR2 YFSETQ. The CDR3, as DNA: TGCGCCAGCAGCTTGGAACAGGGGGGAAGGGAGCAGTACTTC. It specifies CASSLEQGGREQYF. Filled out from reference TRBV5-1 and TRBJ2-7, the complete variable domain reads KAGVTQTPRYLIKTRGQQVTLSCSPISGHRSVSWYQQTPGQGLQFLFEYFSETQRNKGNFPGRFSGRQFSNSRSEMNVSTLELGDSALYLCASSLEQGGREQYFGPGTRLTVT.

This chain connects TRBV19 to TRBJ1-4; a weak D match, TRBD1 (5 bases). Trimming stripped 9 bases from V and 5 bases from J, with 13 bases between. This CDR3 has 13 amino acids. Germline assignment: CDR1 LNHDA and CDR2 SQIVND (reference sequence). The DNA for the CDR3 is TGTGCCAGCATGGGACGGCGGAATGAAAAACTGTTTTTT. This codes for CASMGRRNEKLFF.

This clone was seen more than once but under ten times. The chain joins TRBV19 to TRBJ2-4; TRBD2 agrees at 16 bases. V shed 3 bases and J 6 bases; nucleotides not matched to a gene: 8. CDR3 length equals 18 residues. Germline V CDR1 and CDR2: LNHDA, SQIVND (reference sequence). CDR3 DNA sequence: TGTGCCAGTAGTATGAGGGGACTAGCGGGAGGGCCTTTAAACATTCAGTACTTC. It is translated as CASSMRGLAGGPLNIQYF.

In nucleotides, the CDR3 is TGCGCCAGCAGCTTGGAGGTAGGAAACTATGGCTACACCTTC. Amino acids: CASSLEVGNYGYTF. The chain has TRBV5-1 and TRBJ1-2; D unclear. Germline lookup yields CDR1 SGHRS and CDR2 YFSETQ. The CDR3 consists of 14 residues. Trimming pared 0 bases from V and 2 bases from J, leaving 8 bases between.

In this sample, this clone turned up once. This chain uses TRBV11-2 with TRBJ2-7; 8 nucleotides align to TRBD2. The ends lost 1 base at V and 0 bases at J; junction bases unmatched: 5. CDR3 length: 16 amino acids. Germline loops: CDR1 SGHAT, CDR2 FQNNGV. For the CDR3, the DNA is TGTGCCAGCAGCTTAGTCCCTGCGGGAGGCTCCTACGAGCAGTACTTC. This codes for CASSLVPAGGSYEQYF.

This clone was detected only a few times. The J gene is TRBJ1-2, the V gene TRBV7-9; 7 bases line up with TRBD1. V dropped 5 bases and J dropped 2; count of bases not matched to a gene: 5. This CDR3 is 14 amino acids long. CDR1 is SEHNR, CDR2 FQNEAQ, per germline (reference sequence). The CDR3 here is CASSTQQGNYGYTF. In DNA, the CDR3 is TGTGCCAGCAGCACACAACAGGGGAACTATGGCTACACCTTC.